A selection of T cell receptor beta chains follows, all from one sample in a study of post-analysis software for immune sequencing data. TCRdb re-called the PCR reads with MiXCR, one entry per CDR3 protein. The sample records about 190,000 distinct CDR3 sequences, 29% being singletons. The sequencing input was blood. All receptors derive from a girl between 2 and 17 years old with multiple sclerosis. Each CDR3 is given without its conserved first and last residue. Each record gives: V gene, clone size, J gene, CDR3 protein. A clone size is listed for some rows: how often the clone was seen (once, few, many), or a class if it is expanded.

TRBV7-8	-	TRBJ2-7	ASSKIDRLREQY
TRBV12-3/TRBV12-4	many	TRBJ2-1	ASSFGHGSYEQF
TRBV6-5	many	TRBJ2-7	ASSPPADREQY
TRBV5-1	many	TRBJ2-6	ASRVGVSGANVLT
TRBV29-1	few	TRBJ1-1	SVGSGGTEAF
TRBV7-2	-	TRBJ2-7	ASSLPWDSSYEQY
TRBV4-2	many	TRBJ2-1	ASSPKLASEWSSYNEQF
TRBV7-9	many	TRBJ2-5	ASSLPTGFQY
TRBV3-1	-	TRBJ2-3	ASSQDGGTGGSTDTQY
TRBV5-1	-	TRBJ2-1	ASSLNPLAGVNEQF
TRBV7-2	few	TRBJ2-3	ASSLPVRGPSTDTQY
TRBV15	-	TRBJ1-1	ATSRDLDRSGTEAF
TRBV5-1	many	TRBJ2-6	ASSLAPGQGHSGANVLT
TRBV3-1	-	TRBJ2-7	ASSRGPIYEQY
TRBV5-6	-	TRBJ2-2	ASSFSREVTGELF
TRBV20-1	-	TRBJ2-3	SAQTSGRNTQY
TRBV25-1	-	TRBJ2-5	ASSPEMEWY
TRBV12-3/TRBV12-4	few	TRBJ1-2	ASSLALLGRYT
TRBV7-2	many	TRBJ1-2	ASSLRQGAYIYGYT
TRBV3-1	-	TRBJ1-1	ASSQVADLRMVNTEAF
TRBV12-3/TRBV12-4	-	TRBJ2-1	ASSLLGGGEQF
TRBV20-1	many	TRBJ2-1	SARDHGGASYNEQF
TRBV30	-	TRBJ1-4	ALDRGGEKLF
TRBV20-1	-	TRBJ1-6	SVGLSLGSPLH
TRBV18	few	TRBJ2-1	ASSPGTGTYNEQF
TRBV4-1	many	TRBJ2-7	ASSHDHASYEQY
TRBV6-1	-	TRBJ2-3	ASNLSGGDHTDTQY
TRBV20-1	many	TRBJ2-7	SSRVHDRGNEQY
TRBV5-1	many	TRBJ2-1	ASSSIRPGLAGGYEQF
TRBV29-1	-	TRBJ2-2	SVGSRHARGSGELF